A single sample is the source of the 25 T cell receptor beta chains below, sequenced in a study of identifying expanded T cells in peripheral blood. The method was immunoSEQ multiplex PCR; TCRdb's version includes in-frame clones alone and lacks a portion of them. The sample holds about 100,000 clones; 88% are singletons and the top ten take 5.5% to 6.5%. The sample was blood. These receptors came from a person aged 18 to 70 in good health.

The genes are TRBV19 and TRBJ2-7; D is perhaps TRBD1 or TRBD2 (5 bases each). The CDR3 has 13 amino acids. Trimming pared 3 bases from V and 5 bases from J, leaving 11 bases between. Germline-derived CDR1 and CDR2 are LNHDA and SQIVND (reference sequence). In DNA form, the CDR3 reads TGTGCCAGTAGTATTGTAGGGGACCACGAGCAGTACTTC. Protein: CASSIVGDHEQYF. Variable domain in full (rest from reference TRBV19 and TRBJ2-7): DGGITQSPKYLFRKEGQNVTLSCEQNLNHDAMYWYRQDPGQGLRLIYYSQIVNDFQKGDIAEGYSVSREKKESFPLTVTSAQKNPTAFYLCASSIVGDHEQYFGPGTRLTVT.

This chain connects TRBV18 to TRBJ1-1; the D is unclear. This CDR3 is built from 14 residues. Germline lookup yields CDR1 KGHSH and CDR2 LQKENI. Trimming removed 2 bases from V and 1 base from J, with 8 bases in between. The CDR3 DNA reads TGTGCCAGCTCACCAGATAGGACGAACACTGAAGCTTTCTTT. The encoded protein is CASSPDRTNTEAFF.

V gene TRBV7-2 combines with J gene TRBJ1-6, with TRBD1 identical over 10 bases. The V and J ends lost 6 bases and 8 bases, in that order; junction bases with no gene match: 4. The CDR3 loop spans 14 amino acids. Germline V gene data show CDR1 as SGHTA and CDR2 as FQGNSA. The CDR3 is CASSLGQGHSPLHF. In DNA, the CDR3 is TGTGCCAGCAGTTTGGGACAGGGGCATTCACCCCTCCACTTT.

The chain combines TRBV6-1 with TRBJ2-7, with 11 bases lining up with TRBD2. The CDR3 length is 16 residues. Germline-derived CDR1 and CDR2 are MNHNS and SASEGT. V lost 1 base, J lost 3 bases, and 5 bases stayed unmatched. The DNA of the CDR3 is TGTGCCAGCAGTGAAGAGGTGACTAGCGGGAACTACGAGCAGTACTTC. Translating gives CASSEEVTSGNYEQYF.

This clone has just a few counts. This chain uses TRBV11-2 with TRBJ1-5; tentative D call: TRBD1 (5 bases). Germline-derived CDR1 and CDR2 are SGHAT and FQNNGV. The length of the CDR3 is 13 residues. V was cut by 0 bases and J by 7 bases, with 7 bases left in between. The CDR3 nucleotides read TGTGCCAGCAGCTTAGAGAGGGGCCAGCCCCAGCATTTT. It codes for CASSLERGQPQHF.

The genes are TRBV7-6 and TRBJ2-7, with D perhaps TRBD1 or TRBD2 (6 bases each). This CDR3 region has 15 residues. V shed 4 bases and J shed 3 bases, with 16 bases lying between them. Per the germline V gene, CDR1 is SGHVS and CDR2 is FNYEAQ. CDR3 bases: TGTGCCAGCAGCTCTAGCGAGGGGGGTTTCTACGAGCAGTACTTC. This sequence encodes CASSSSEGGFYEQYF.

The chain has TRBV27 and TRBJ2-2; unclear D gene. The V and J ends lost 5 bases and 1 base respectively, with 14 bases between them. The CDR3 has 16 residues. CDR1 and CDR2 from the germline V gene are MNHEY and SMNVEV (reference sequence). The CDR3 spells CASSKETILNTGELFF. The CDR3 DNA follows: TGTGCCAGCAGTAAGGAGACCATACTGAACACCGGGGAGCTGTTTTTT.

The chain recombines TRBV6-1 with TRBJ1-2; 7 nucleotides align to TRBD1. Trimming removed 5 bases from V and 2 bases from J; junction bases left unmatched: 8. In germline, CDR1 is MNHNS, CDR2 SASEGT. The CDR3 is made up of 15 amino acids. CDR3 protein: CASSLETGLNYGYTF. The CDR3 DNA is TGTGCCAGCAGTTTAGAGACAGGGCTAAACTATGGCTACACCTTC.

The chain uses TRBV2 and TRBJ1-1, with D perhaps TRBD1 (5 bases). The CDR3 sequence is 14 residues long. V gave up 4 bases and J gave up 1 base, with 10 bases separating them. Looked up from germline, CDR1 is SNHLY and CDR2 is FYNNEI. DNA of the CDR3: TGTGCCAGCAGTGTGGCCAGGGCGAACACTGAAGCTTTCTTT. Encoded protein: CASSVARANTEAFF.

The chain uses TRBV6-1 and TRBJ2-1; D might be TRBD2 (7 bases). The length of the CDR3 is 14 residues. Per the germline V gene, CDR1 is MNHNS and CDR2 is SASEGT. Between the trimmed V and J ends, which lost 3 bases and 3 bases, there was a span of 9 bases. CDR3 nucleotides: TGTGCCAGCAGTGAGAGGGGGGGCTACAATGAGCAGTTCTTC. Protein: CASSERGGYNEQFF.

The V and J genes are TRBV11-1 and TRBJ1-1, with TRBD1 identical over 7 bases. The V and J ends lost 5 bases and 3 bases, in that order; junction bases with no gene match: 3. The CDR3 sequence is 13 residues long. Per germline, CDR1 SGHAT and CDR2 FQDESV (reference sequence). This CDR3 is CASSRQGDTEAFF. The CDR3 nucleotides read TGTGCCAGCAGCCGACAGGGAGACACTGAAGCTTTCTTT. Full variable domain (outside the CDR3, taken from reference TRBV11-1 and TRBJ1-1): EAEVAQSPRYKITEKSQAVAFWCDPISGHATLYWYRQILGQGPELLVQFQDESVVDDSQLPKDRFSAERLKGVDSTLKIQPAELGDSAMYLCASSRQGDTEAFFGQGTRLTVV.

V usage is TRBV25-1 and J usage is TRBJ2-7, with 8 bases lining up with TRBD1. The V and J ends lost 4 bases and 2 bases, in that order; junction bases with no gene match: 4. Germline CDR1 MGHDK, CDR2 SYGVNS. The CDR3 spans 14 residues. The CDR3 nucleotides are TGTGCCAGCAGTGCGGACAGGGCGGCCTACGAGCAGTACTTC. It encodes CASSADRAAYEQYF.

The chain uses TRBV7-9 and TRBJ2-1; 11 bases are a match to TRBD2. CDR3 size: 15 residues. The V gene's germline CDR1 is SEHNR and CDR2 FQNEAQ (reference sequence). Trimming removed 4 bases from V and 5 bases from J; junction bases left unmatched: 4. CDR3 DNA sequence: TGTGCCAGCAGCTCGGGACTAGCGGTGCACAATGAGCAGTTCTTC. Protein product: CASSSGLAVHNEQFF.

A word on this clone: Additional DNA sequences in this sample encode the identical CDR3. The chain has TRBV9 and TRBJ2-2; D ambiguous. V lost 1 base, J lost 1 base, and 5 bases lay in between. The CDR3 has 14 amino acids. Germline lookup yields CDR1 SGDLS and CDR2 YYNGEE. The CDR3 sequence is CASSVRQNTGELFF. The CDR3 DNA is TGTGCCAGCAGCGTACGGCAGAACACCGGGGAGCTGTTTTTT.

The J gene is TRBJ2-5, the V gene TRBV30, with a possible D match to TRBD1 (6 bases). CDR3 length equals 12 residues. Trimming removed 4 bases from V and 4 bases from J, with 10 bases in between. Germline loops: CDR1 GTSNPN, CDR2 SVGIG (reference sequence). CDR3 region: CAWNREGETQYF. CDR3 sequence (DNA): TGTGCCTGGAACAGGGAAGGAGAGACCCAGTACTTC.

This chain connects TRBV5-1 to TRBJ1-5; no reliable D call. Trimming pared 1 base from V and 4 bases from J, leaving 6 bases between. Germline-derived CDR1 and CDR2 are SGHRS and YFSETQ. This CDR3 spans 13 amino acids. This CDR3 reads CASSLMGNQPQHF. The CDR3 DNA sequence: TGCGCCAGCAGCTTGATGGGAAATCAGCCCCAGCATTTT.

J is TRBJ2-2 and V is TRBV4-2, with 10 bases that match TRBD2. The CDR3 is 17 residues long. CDR1 is LGHNA, CDR2 YNFKEQ, per germline. V gave up 3 bases and J gave up 5 bases; unmatched junction bases: 9. CDR3 protein: CASSQGPAGGPTGELFF. The CDR3 DNA reads TGTGCCAGCAGCCAGGGGCCAGCGGGGGGGCCAACCGGGGAGCTGTTTTTT.

The gene calls are TRBV2 and TRBJ2-7, with 9 bases aligning to TRBD1. The CDR3 runs 16 residues. V dropped 5 bases and J dropped 2; count of bases not matched to a gene: 10. From germline, CDR1 is SNHLY and CDR2 FYNNEI. In DNA, the CDR3 is TGTGCCAGCAGTCCCCCACCGGGACAGGGACCCTACGAGCAGTACTTC. This codes for CASSPPPGQGPYEQYF.

This clone was observed a few times. The rearrangement uses TRBV30 and TRBJ1-2, with D possibly matching TRBD1 (6 bases). The CDR3 covers 13 residues. V was pared by 3 bases and J by 8 bases, with 16 bases between. The germline gives CDR1 GTSNPN, CDR2 SVGIG (reference sequence). The CDR3 spells CAWSRSLTGGYTF. CDR3 coding DNA: TGTGCCTGGAGCAGATCTTTGACAGGCGGCTACACCTTC.

The V call is TRBV6-1, the J call TRBJ2-7; D gene ambiguous. Deletions cut 4 bases from V and 1 base from J, with 17 bases between. Germline V gene lookup returns CDR1 MNHNS and CDR2 SASEGT. The CDR3 runs 16 residues. As DNA, the CDR3 is TGTGCCAGCAGTGCATCGCAAGCTTCGAAATCCTACGAGCAGTACTTC. This sequence encodes CASSASQASKSYEQYF.

This clone is a singleton in its sample. The rearrangement links TRBV30 to TRBJ1-3; 7 bases fit TRBD1. The CDR3 has 11 residues. Germline lookup yields CDR1 GTSNPN and CDR2 SVGIG (reference sequence). The V and J ends lost 8 bases and 8 bases, in that order; junction bases with no gene match: 6. The CDR3 DNA is TGTGCCCGCGACAGGGAGGACACCATATATTTT. It translates to CARDREDTIYF. Full variable domain (missing parts from reference TRBV30 and TRBJ1-3): SQTIHQWPATLVQPVGSPLSLECTVEGTSNPNLYWYRQAAGRGLQLLFYSVGIGQISSEVPQNLSASRPQDRQFILSSKKLLLSDSGFYLCARDREDTIYFGEGSWLTVV.

The chain carries TRBV5-1 and TRBJ2-2; D not resolved. Germline V lookup: CDR1 SGHRS, CDR2 YFSETQ. Trimming removed 0 bases at V and 4 bases at J, with 4 bases between. This CDR3 comprises 13 residues. CDR3 region: CASSLVFTGELFF. The CDR3 DNA reads TGCGCCAGCAGCTTGGTTTTCACCGGGGAGCTGTTTTTT.

The V and J genes are TRBV9 and TRBJ1-2; 8 positions match TRBD1. CDR1 is SGDLS and CDR2 is YYNGEE in the germline V gene. The CDR3 runs 11 residues. V lost 5 bases to trimming and J lost 7 bases; unmatched junction nucleotides: 1. The CDR3 is CASRDRGGYTF. As DNA, the CDR3 is TGTGCCAGCAGAGACAGGGGTGGCTACACCTTC.

The genes are TRBV6-6 and TRBJ1-2; no reliable D call. There are 14 residues in the CDR3. The V and J ends lost 5 bases and 6 bases respectively, with 16 bases between them. Germline values: CDR1 MNHNY, CDR2 SVGAGI (reference sequence). CDR3 residues: CASSLVGEADGYTF. The CDR3 coding sequence is TGTGCCAGCAGTCTCGTGGGTGAGGCGGATGGCTACACCTTC.

This chain links TRBV30 with TRBJ1-2; D may be TRBD1 (6 bases). Germline CDR1 GTSNPN, CDR2 SVGIG (reference sequence). CDR3 size: 14 residues. V shed 4 bases and J shed 4 bases, with 16 bases lying between them. CDR3 DNA sequence: TGTGCCTGGATCCTCCACGGGGGCTCCTATGGCTACACCTTC. Its protein is CAWILHGGSYGYTF.